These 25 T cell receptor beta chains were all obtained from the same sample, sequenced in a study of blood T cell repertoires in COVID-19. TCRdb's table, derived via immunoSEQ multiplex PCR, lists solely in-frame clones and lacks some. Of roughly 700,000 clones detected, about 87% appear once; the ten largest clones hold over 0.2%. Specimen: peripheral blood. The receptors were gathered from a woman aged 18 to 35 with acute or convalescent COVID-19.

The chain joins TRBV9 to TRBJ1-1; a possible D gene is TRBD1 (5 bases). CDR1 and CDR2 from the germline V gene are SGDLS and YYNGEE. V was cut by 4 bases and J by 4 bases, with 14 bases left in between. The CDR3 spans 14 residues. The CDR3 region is CASSTLTAFTEAFF. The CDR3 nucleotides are TGTGCCAGCAGCACCTTGACAGCCTTCACTGAAGCTTTCTTT.

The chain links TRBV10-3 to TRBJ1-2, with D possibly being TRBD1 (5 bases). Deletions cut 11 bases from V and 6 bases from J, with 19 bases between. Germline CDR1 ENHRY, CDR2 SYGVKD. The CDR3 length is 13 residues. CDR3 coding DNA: TGTGCCGCTACCTTCCAGGGAGGTGATGGCTACACCTTC. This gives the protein CAATFQGGDGYTF.

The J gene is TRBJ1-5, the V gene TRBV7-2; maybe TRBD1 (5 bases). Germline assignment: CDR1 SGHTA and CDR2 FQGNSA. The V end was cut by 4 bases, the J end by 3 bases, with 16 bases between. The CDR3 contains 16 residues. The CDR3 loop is CASSSNSGINNQPQHF. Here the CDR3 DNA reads TGTGCCAGCAGCTCCAACTCAGGGATCAACAATCAGCCCCAGCATTTT.

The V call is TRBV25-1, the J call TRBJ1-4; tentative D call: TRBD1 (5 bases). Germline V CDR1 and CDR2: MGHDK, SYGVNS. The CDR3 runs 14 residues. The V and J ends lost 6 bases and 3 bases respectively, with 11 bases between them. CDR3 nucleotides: TGTGCCAGCAGACCCAGGGCTGCTAATGAAAAACTGTTTTTT. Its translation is CASRPRAANEKLFF.

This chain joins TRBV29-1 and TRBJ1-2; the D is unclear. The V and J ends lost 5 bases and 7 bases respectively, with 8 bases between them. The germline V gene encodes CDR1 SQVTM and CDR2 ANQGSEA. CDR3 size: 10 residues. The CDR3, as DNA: TGCAGCGTTACGCAGTTTGGCTACACCTTC. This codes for CSVTQFGYTF.

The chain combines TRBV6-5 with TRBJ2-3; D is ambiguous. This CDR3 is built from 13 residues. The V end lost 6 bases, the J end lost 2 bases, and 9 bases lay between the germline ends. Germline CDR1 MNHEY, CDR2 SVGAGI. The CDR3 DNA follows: TGTGCCAGCAGGGTGGGCTTCACAGATACGCAGTATTTT. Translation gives CASRVGFTDTQYF.

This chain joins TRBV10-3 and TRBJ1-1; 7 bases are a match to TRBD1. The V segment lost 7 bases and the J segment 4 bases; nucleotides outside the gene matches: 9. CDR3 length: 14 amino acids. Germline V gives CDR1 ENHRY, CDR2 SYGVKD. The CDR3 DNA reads TGTGCCATCACGACAGGGAGAGGAGCCACTGAAGCTTTCTTT. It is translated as CAITTGRGATEAFF.

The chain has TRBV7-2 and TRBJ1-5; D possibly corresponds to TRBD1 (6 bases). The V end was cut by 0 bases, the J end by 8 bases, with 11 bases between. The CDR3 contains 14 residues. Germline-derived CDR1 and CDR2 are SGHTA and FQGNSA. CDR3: CASSLARDMKPQHF. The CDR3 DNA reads TGTGCCAGCAGCTTAGCCCGGGACATGAAGCCCCAGCATTTT.

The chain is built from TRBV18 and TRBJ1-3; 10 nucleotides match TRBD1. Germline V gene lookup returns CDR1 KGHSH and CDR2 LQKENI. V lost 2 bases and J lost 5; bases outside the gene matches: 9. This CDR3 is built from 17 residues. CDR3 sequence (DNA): TGTGCCAGCTCACCATTTGGGTGGGGACAGGGGAGAAACACCATATATTTT. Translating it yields CASSPFGWGQGRNTIYF. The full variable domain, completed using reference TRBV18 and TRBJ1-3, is NAGVMQNPRHLVRRRGQEARLRCSPMKGHSHVYWYRQLPEEGLKFMVYLQKENIIDESGMPKERFSAEFPKEGPSILRIQQVVRGDSAAYFCASSPFGWGQGRNTIYFGEGSWLTVV.

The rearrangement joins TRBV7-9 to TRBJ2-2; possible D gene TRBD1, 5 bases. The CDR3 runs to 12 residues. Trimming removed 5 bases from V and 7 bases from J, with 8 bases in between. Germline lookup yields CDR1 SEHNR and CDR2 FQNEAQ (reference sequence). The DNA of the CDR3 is TGTGCCAGCAGCCCTACAGGCGGGGAGCTGTTTTTT. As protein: CASSPTGGELFF.

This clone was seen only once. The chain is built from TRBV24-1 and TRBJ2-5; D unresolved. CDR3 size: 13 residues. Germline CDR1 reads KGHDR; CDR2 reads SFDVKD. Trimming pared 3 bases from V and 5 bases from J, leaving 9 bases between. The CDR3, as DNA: TGTGCCACCAGTGATCTTTGGAGCGAGACCCAGTACTTC. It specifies CATSDLWSETQYF.

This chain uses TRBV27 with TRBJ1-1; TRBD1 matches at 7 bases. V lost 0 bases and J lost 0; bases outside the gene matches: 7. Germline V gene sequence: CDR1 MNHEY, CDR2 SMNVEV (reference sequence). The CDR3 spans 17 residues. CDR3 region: CASSLSASGQMNTEAFF. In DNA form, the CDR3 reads TGTGCCAGCAGTTTATCGGCCTCGGGACAGATGAACACTGAAGCTTTCTTT.

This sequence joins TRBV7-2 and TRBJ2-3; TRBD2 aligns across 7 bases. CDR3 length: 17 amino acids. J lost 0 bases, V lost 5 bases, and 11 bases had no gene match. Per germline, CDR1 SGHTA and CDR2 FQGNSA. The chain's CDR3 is CASSTHLSGSSTDTQYF. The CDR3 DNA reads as TGTGCCAGCAGCACTCACCTTAGCGGGTCTAGCACAGATACGCAGTATTTT.

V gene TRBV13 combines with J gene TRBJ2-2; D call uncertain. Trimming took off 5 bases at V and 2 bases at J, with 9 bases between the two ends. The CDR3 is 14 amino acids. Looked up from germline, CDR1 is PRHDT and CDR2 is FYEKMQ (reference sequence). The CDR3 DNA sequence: TGTGCCAGCAGCCCACGACAAAACACCGGGGAGCTGTTTTTT. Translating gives CASSPRQNTGELFF.

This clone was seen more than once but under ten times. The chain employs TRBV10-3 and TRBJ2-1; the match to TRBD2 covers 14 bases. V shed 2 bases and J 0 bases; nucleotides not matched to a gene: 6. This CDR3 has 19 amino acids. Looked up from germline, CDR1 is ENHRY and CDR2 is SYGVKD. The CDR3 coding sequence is TGTGCCATCAGTGAGGGTAGACTAGCGGGGGGGCGCTCCTACAATGAGCAGTTCTTC. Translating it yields CAISEGRLAGGRSYNEQFF.

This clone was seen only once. For the CDR3, the DNA is TGTGCCACCAGCAGACAAGGACTAGCGGGGGAGCAAGAGACCCAGTACTTC. Translation gives CATSRQGLAGEQETQYF. The V call is TRBV15, the J call TRBJ2-5; 13 bases match TRBD2. The germline CDR1 and CDR2 sequences are LNHNV and YYDKDF (reference sequence). This CDR3 comprises 17 residues. The ends lost 2 bases at V and 2 bases at J; junction bases unmatched: 5.

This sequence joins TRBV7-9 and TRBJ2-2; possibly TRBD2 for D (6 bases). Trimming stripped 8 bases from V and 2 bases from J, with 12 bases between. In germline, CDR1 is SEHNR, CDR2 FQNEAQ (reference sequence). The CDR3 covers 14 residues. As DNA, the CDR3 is TGTGCCAGCGGGGGGTCTATTAACACCGGGGAGCTGTTTTTT. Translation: CASGGSINTGELFF.

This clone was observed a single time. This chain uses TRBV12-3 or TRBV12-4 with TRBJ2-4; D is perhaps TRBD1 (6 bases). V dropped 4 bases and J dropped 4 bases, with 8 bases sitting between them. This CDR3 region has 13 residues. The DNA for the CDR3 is TGTGCCAGCAGTTCAGGGGCTAAAAACATTCAGTACTTC. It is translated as CASSSGAKNIQYF.

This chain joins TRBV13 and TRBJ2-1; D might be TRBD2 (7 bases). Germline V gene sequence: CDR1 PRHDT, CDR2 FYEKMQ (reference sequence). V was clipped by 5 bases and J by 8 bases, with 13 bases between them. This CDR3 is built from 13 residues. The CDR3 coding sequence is TGTGCCAGCAGCAGCGGGACATGGGATGAGCAGTTCTTC. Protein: CASSSGTWDEQFF. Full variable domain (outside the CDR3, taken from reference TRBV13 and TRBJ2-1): AAGVIQSPRHLIKEKRETATLKCYPIPRHDTVYWYQQGPGQDPQFLISFYEKMQSDKGSIPDRFSAQQFSDYHSELNMSSLELGDSALYFCASSSGTWDEQFFGPGTRLTVL.

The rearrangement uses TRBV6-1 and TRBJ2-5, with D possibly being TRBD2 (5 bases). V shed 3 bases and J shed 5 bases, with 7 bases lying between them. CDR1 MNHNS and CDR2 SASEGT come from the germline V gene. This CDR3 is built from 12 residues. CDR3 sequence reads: CASSEQRETQYF. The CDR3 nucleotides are TGTGCCAGCAGTGAGCAGCGGGAGACCCAGTACTTC.

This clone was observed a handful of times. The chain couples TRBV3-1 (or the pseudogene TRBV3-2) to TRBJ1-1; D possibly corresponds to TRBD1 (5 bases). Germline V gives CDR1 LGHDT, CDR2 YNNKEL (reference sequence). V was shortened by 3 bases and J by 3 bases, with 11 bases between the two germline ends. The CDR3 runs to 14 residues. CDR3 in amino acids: CASSQLTAYTEAFF. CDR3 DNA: TGTGCCAGCAGCCAGTTGACAGCTTACACTGAAGCTTTCTTT.

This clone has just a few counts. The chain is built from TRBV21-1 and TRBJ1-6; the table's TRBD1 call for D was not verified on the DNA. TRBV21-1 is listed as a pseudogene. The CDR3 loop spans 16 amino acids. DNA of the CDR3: TGTGCCAGACGACAGGCCATCCGGATCTATAATTCACCCCTCCACTTT. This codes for CARRQAIRIYNSPLHF.

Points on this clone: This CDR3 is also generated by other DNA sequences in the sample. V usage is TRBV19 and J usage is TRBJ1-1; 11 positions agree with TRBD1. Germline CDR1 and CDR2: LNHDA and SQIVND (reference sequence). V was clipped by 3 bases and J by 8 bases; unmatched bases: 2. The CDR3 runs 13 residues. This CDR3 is CASSIGQGAEAFF. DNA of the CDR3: TGTGCCAGTAGTATCGGACAGGGGGCAGAAGCTTTCTTT.

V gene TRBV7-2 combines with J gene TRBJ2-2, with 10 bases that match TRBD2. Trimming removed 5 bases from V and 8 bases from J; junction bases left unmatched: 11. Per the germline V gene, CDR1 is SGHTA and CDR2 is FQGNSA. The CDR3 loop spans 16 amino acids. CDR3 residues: CASSQQSGGAAGELFF. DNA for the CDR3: TGTGCCAGCAGCCAACAGAGCGGGGGGGCTGCTGGGGAGCTGTTTTTT.

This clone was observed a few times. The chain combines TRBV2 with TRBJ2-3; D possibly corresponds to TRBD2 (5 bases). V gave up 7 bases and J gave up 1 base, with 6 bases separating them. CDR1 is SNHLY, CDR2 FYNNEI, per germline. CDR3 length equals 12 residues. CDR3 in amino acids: CASKEGTDTQYF. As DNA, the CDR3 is TGTGCCAGCAAGGAGGGCACAGATACGCAGTATTTT.